This TCR beta chain originates from a study of shared clonotypes between healthy human individuals. As for the study in general: A couple of female and a few male donors aged 18 to 49 were enrolled.

General study findings and limits: Investigators expected sequencing depth to affect clonotype sharing among donors.

Measured with immunoSEQ multiplex PCR; TCRdb has only the in-frame clones, and not every one. This repertoire shows roughly 500,000 clones, 70% to 80% found once; its top ten account for 10% to 15%. V lost 2 bases to trimming and J lost 9 bases, with 11 bases between them. There are 13 residues in the CDR3. Germline lookup yields CDR1 SGHTA and CDR2 FQGNSA. This clone was recorded a few times. Its antigen remains unknown. The clonotype was recovered from a woman aged 40 to 50 in good health. Some clones in this sample may be carry-over from other donors' samples. The sequencing input was PBMCs. V and J are TRBV7-2 and TRBJ1-5; D remains ambiguous. The CDR3: CASSLPGAWPQHF. CDR3 nucleotides: TGTGCCAGCAGCTTACCGGGCGCTTGGCCCCAGCATTTT.